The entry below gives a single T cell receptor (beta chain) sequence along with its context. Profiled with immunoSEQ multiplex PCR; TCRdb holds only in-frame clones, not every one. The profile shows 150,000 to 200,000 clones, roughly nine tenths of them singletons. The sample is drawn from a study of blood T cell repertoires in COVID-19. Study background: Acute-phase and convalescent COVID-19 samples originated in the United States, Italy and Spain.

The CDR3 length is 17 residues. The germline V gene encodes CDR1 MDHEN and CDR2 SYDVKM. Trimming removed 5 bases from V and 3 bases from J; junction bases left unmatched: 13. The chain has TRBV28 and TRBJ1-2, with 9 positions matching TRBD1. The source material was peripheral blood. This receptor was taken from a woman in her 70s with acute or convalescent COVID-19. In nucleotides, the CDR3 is TGTGCCAGCAGTGCCGCCGGGGACAGGGCGTCGTACTATGGCTACACCTTC. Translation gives CASSAAGDRASYYGYTF.